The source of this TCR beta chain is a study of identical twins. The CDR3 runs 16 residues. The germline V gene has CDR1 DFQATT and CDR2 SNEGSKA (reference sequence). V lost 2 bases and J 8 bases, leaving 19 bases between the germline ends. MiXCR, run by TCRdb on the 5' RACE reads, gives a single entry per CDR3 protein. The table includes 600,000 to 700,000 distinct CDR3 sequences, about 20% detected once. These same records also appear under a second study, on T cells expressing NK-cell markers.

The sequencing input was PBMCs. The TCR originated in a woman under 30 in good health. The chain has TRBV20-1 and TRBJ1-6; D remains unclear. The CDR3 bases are TGCAGTGCTAGAAGCTTACAACGGGCGTTTGATTCACCCCTCCACTTT. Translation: CSARSLQRAFDSPLHF.